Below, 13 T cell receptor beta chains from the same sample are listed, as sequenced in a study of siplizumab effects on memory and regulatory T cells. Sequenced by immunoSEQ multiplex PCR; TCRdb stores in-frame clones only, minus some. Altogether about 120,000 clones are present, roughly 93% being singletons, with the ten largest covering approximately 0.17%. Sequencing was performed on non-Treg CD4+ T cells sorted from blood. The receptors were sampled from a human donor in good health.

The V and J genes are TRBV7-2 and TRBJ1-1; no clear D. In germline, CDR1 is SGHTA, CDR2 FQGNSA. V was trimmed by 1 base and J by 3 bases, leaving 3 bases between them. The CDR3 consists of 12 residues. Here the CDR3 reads CASSLVDTEAFF. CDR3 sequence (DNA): TGTGCCAGCAGCTTAGTAGACACTGAAGCTTTCTTT.

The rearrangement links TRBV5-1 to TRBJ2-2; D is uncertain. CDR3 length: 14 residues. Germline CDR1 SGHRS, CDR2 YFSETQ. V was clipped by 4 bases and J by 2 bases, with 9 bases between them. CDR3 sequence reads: CASSHDLNTGELFF. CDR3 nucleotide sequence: TGCGCCAGCAGCCATGACTTAAACACCGGGGAGCTGTTTTTT.

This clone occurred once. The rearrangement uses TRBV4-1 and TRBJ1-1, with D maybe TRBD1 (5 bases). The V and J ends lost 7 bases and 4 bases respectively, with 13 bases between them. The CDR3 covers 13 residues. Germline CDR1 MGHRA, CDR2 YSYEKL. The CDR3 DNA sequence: TGCGCCAGCAACCGGGACCGGGGCACTGAAGCTTTCTTT. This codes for CASNRDRGTEAFF.

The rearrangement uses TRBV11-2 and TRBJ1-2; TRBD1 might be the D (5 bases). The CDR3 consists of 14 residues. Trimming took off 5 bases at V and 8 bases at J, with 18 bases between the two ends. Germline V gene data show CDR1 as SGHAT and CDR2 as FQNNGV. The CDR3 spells CASSPQAGREGYTF. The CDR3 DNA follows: TGTGCCAGCAGCCCCCAAGCGGGGCGGGAGGGCTACACCTTC.

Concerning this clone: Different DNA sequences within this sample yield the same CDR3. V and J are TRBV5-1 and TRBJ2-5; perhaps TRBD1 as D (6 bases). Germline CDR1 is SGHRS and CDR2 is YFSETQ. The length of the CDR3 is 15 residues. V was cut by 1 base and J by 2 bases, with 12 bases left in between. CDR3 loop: CASSLSGGKQETQYF. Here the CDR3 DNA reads TGCGCCAGCAGCTTGAGTGGGGGCAAACAAGAGACCCAGTACTTC.

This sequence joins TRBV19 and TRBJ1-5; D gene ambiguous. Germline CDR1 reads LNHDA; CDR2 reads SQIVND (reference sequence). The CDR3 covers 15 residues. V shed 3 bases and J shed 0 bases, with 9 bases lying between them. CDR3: CASSIGQTSNQPQHF. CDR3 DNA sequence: TGTGCCAGTAGTATTGGGCAGACTAGCAATCAGCCCCAGCATTTT.

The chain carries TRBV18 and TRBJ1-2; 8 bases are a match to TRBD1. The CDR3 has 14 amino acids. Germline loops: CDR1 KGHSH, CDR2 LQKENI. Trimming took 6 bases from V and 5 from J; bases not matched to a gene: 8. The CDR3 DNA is TGTGCCAGCTCGTCGTTACAGGGGGAGTATGGCTACACCTTC. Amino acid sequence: CASSSLQGEYGYTF.

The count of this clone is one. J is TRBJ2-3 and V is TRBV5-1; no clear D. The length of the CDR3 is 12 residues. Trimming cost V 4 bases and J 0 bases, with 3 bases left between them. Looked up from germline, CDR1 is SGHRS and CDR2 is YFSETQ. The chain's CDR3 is CASSASTDTQYF. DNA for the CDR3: TGCGCCAGCAGCGCAAGCACAGATACGCAGTATTTT. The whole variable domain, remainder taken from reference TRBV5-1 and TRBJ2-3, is KAGVTQTPRYLIKTRGQQVTLSCSPISGHRSVSWYQQTPGQGLQFLFEYFSETQRNKGNFPGRFSGRQFSNSRSEMNVSTLELGDSALYLCASSASTDTQYFGPGTRLTVL.

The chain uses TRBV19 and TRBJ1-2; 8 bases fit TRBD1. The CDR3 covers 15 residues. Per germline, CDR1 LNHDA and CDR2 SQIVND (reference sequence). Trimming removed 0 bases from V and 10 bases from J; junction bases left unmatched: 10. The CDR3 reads CASSIDQGQGFTYTF. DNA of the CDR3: TGTGCCAGTAGTATAGATCAAGGACAGGGATTCACCTACACCTTC.

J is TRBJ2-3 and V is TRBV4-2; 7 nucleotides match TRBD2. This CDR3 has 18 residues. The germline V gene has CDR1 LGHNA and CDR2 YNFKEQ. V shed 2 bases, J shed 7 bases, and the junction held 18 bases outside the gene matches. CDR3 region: CASSQPGLNPAGFYTQYF. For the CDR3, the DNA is TGTGCCAGCAGCCAACCGGGACTAAACCCAGCGGGCTTTTATACGCAGTATTTT.

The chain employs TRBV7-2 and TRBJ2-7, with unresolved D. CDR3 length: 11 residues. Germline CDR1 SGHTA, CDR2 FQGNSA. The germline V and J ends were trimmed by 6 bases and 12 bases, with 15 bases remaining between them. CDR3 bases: TGTGCCAGCAGTCCCCAAGACCCTCGGTACTTC. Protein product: CASSPQDPRYF. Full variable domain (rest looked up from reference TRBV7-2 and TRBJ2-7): GAGVSQSPSNKVTEKGKDVELRCDPISGHTALYWYRQSLGQGLEFLIYFQGNSAPDKSGLPSDRFSAERTGGSVSTLTIQRTQQEDSAVYLCASSPQDPRYFGPGTRLTVT.

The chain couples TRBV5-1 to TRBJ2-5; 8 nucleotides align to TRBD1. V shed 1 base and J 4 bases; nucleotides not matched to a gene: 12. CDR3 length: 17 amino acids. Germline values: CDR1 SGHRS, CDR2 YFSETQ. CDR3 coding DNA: TGCGCCAGCAGCTTGAGAAGGCTACAGGGGGACTTAGAGACCCAGTACTTC. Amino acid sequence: CASSLRRLQGDLETQYF.

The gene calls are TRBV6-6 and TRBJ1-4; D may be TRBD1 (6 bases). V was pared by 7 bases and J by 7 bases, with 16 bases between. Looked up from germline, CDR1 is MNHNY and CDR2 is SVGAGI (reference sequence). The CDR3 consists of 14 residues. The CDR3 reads CASTSSWGAEKLFF. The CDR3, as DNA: TGTGCCAGCACCTCCTCGTGGGGGGCTGAAAAACTGTTTTTT.